This T cell receptor beta chain was obtained from a study of blood T cell repertoires in COVID-19. The CDR3 is made up of 15 amino acids. Germline V CDR1 and CDR2: SGHRS, YFSETQ. Trimming cost V 4 bases and J 8 bases; bases outside gene matches: 9. Cohort allocation depended upon clinical history that participants reported. Assay: immunoSEQ multiplex PCR; the TCRdb copy retains only in-frame clones and omits some. The sample yields 400,000 or so clones, 88% seen once. The sequenced sample was PBMCs or T cells enriched from blood (not recorded which). The J gene is TRBJ2-6, the V gene TRBV5-1; 7 bases match TRBD1. The origin of this receptor is a woman between 40 and 55 years old with acute COVID-19. The CDR3 loop is CASSVRDRPTNVLTF. As DNA, the CDR3 is TGCGCCAGCAGCGTCCGGGACAGACCTACCAACGTCCTGACTTTC.